Given below is one TCR beta chain in context. This sample is part of a study of blood T cell repertoires in COVID-19. Study-wide context: From T cells, B-cell-depleted T cells, or PBMCs came the material, which was cDNA or gDNA.

Only in-frame clones appear in the TCRdb table, and some are missing; sequencing was by immunoSEQ multiplex PCR. This sample carries 150,000 to 200,000 clones, 65% to 90% of them seen once, and the ten largest clones take around 7%. The specimen sequenced was peripheral blood. The receptor was derived from a woman aged 40 to 49 with COVID-19, enrolled during active disease.

The CDR3 here is CASSPGYGTGYPGELFF. The DNA for the CDR3 is TGTGCCAGCAGTCCGGGGTATGGGACAGGGTACCCCGGGGAGCTGTTTTTT. This chain uses TRBV27 with TRBJ2-2, with 9 positions matching TRBD1. Per germline, CDR1 MNHEY and CDR2 SMNVEV (reference sequence). This CDR3 has 17 amino acids. V was clipped by 5 bases and J by 6 bases; unmatched bases: 13.